This T cell receptor beta chain was profiled in a study of blood T cell repertoires in COVID-19. Study details: Material from acute and convalescent COVID-19 was sourced from the United States, Italy and Spain. The cDNA or gDNA used as material had been derived from T cells, B-cell-depleted T cells, or PBMCs.

Authors' data handling: Nucleated cell number was recorded as an estimate derived from reference gene primer amplification. The protocol was immunoSEQ multiplex PCR, while the TCRdb copy is restricted to in-frame clones and leaves out a portion. From that table come the V and J calls and clone size; the DNA was used to work out D and trimming. Here the sample spans roughly 88,000 clones, 75% to 90% being singletons. Per germline, CDR1 SGDLS and CDR2 YYNGEE. CDR3 length: 15 residues. The ends lost 1 base at V and 6 bases at J; junction bases unmatched: 4. The TCR originated in a woman aged 80 or older with active or convalescent COVID-19. The specimen was peripheral blood. V usage is TRBV9 and J usage is TRBJ2-2, with 9 nucleotides matching TRBD1. The DNA of the CDR3 is TGTGCCAGCAGCGTAAGGACAGGGGTTTCCGGGGAGCTGTTTTTT. It yields the protein CASSVRTGVSGELFF.